The 30 T cell receptor beta chains given below trace back to one sample, sequenced in a study of blood T cell repertoires in COVID-19. Using immunoSEQ multiplex PCR, the repertoire was profiled, and TCRdb retains in-frame clones only, with some absent. The table lists about 670,000 clones, 70% to 90% of them singletons. Sample: peripheral blood. The receptors originated from a woman aged 18-29 years with acute or convalescent COVID-19.

The V call is TRBV6-1, the J call TRBJ1-2; 12 bases line up with TRBD1. From germline, CDR1 is MNHNS and CDR2 SASEGT. The CDR3 is 15 amino acids. V shed 2 bases, J shed 3 bases, and the junction held 1 base outside the gene matches. The CDR3 DNA reads TGTGCCAGCAGTGAATGGGACAGGGGGCACTATGGCTACACCTTC. This gives the protein CASSEWDRGHYGYTF.

The rearrangement uses TRBV29-1 and TRBJ1-1; maybe TRBD1 (6 bases). The CDR3 totals 13 residues. The V gene's germline CDR1 is SQVTM and CDR2 ANQGSEA. The V and J ends lost 5 bases and 4 bases respectively, with 14 bases between them. Written as DNA, the CDR3 is TGCAGCGTTCAAAAGGGGGTTTCCACTGAAGCTTTCTTT. Residues: CSVQKGVSTEAFF.

The rearrangement uses TRBV2 and TRBJ2-7; D is unresolved. The CDR3 is made up of 14 amino acids. V shed 3 bases and J shed 3 bases, with 12 bases lying between them. Per the germline V gene, CDR1 is SNHLY and CDR2 is FYNNEI. Here the CDR3 reads CASSESYALYEQYF. The CDR3 coding sequence is TGTGCCAGCAGTGAGTCCTACGCCCTCTACGAGCAGTACTTC.

This chain connects TRBV27 to TRBJ1-2; tentative D call: TRBD1 (6 bases). V dropped 4 bases and J dropped 5 bases, with 17 bases sitting between them. The CDR3 has 15 residues. Germline V CDR1 and CDR2: MNHEY, SMNVEV (reference sequence). In nucleotides, the CDR3 is TGTGCCAGCAGTTCCTCGACAGGATCGTATTATGGCTACACCTTC. It translates to CASSSSTGSYYGYTF.

V usage is TRBV21-1 and J usage is TRBJ1-2; TRBD1 is the table's D call, not checked against the DNA. TRBV21-1 is listed as a pseudogene. The CDR3 spans 14 residues. The CDR3 sequence: CASNTRDRVPGYTF. DNA for the CDR3: TGTGCCAGCAATACCCGGGACAGGGTCCCTGGCTACACCTTC.

V is TRBV29-1 and J is TRBJ1-2; a possible D gene is TRBD1 (6 bases). Germline values: CDR1 SQVTM, CDR2 ANQGSEA. Trimming took 0 bases from V and 3 from J, leaving 11 bases between them. CDR3 length equals 14 residues. In DNA, the CDR3 is TGCAGCGTTGAAGATCTGGACAGCTACTATGGCTACACCTTC. Its protein product is CSVEDLDSYYGYTF. Full variable domain (rest looked up from reference TRBV29-1 and TRBJ1-2): SAVISQKPSRDICQRGTSLTIQCQVDSQVTMMFWYRQQPGQSLTLIATANQGSEATYESGFVIDKFPISRPNLTFSTLTVSNMSPEDSSIYLCSVEDLDSYYGYTFGSGTRLTVV.

The chain carries TRBV5-1 and TRBJ2-1; perhaps TRBD1 as D (5 bases). The V gene lost 0 bases and the J gene lost 6 bases, with 10 bases spanning the gap. Germline CDR1 reads SGHRS; CDR2 reads YFSETQ. CDR3 length equals 14 residues. CDR3 DNA: TGCGCCAGCAGCTTGGCGATGGGGCGCAATGAGCAGTTCTTC. It translates to CASSLAMGRNEQFF.

This clone has more than one count but fewer than ten. The chain links TRBV6-5 to TRBJ1-1; D might be TRBD1 (5 bases). The CDR3 covers 15 residues. Trimming pared 0 bases from V and 5 bases from J, leaving 13 bases between. Germline V CDR1 and CDR2: MNHEY, SVGAGI. The CDR3 reads CASSYSQGSRTEAFF. DNA for the CDR3: TGTGCCAGCAGTTACTCCCAGGGTTCGCGGACTGAAGCTTTCTTT.

This clone was seen a handful of times. V usage is TRBV30 and J usage is TRBJ1-1; D ambiguous. CDR1 GTSNPN and CDR2 SVGIG come from the germline V gene (reference sequence). This CDR3 comprises 14 residues. V was cut by 4 bases and J by 3 bases, with 15 bases left in between. The CDR3: CAWTRPREDTEAFF. For the CDR3, the DNA is TGTGCCTGGACTCGGCCCCGGGAGGACACTGAAGCTTTCTTT.

This chain uses TRBV7-2 with TRBJ2-7, with TRBD1 matching over 9 bases. CDR3 length: 17 residues. J lost 4 bases, V lost 5 bases, and 15 bases had no gene match. The germline CDR1 and CDR2 sequences are SGHTA and FQGNSA. The CDR3 sequence is CASSQPPYRGQLYEQYF. The CDR3 region has the DNA TGTGCCAGCAGCCAACCCCCTTACAGGGGGCAACTATACGAGCAGTACTTC.

The chain has TRBV11-2 and TRBJ1-1; D is possibly TRBD1 (6 bases). The CDR3 runs 16 residues. Trimming stripped 5 bases from V and 5 bases from J, with 21 bases between. From germline, CDR1 is SGHAT and CDR2 FQNNGV. The CDR3 sequence: CASSMSQGWLGTEAFF. The DNA for the CDR3 is TGTGCCAGCAGCATGAGTCAGGGGTGGTTGGGGACTGAAGCTTTCTTT.

In this sample, this clone turned up once. The chain recombines TRBV11-2 with TRBJ1-4, with D tentatively TRBD1 (6 bases). Trimming stripped 6 bases from V and 0 bases from J, with 8 bases between. There are 14 residues in the CDR3. Germline V gene sequence: CDR1 SGHAT, CDR2 FQNNGV. The DNA of the CDR3 is TGTGCCAGCAGTGGACAGCCAACTAATGAAAAACTGTTTTTT. Translation gives CASSGQPTNEKLFF.

The chain joins TRBV19 to TRBJ1-5, with TRBD1 identical over 9 bases. This CDR3 comprises 17 residues. The germline CDR1 and CDR2 sequences are LNHDA and SQIVND (reference sequence). The J segment lost 7 bases and the V segment lost 3 bases, leaving 13 bases of the junction unmatched. This CDR3 reads CASSILLQGAWGQPQHF. The CDR3 DNA sequence: TGTGCCAGTAGTATCCTCCTACAGGGGGCTTGGGGACAGCCCCAGCATTTT.

The chain carries TRBV13 and TRBJ1-2; 10 bases align to TRBD1. Trimming took 5 bases from V and 8 from J; bases not matched to a gene: 11. CDR1 and CDR2 from the germline V gene are PRHDT and FYEKMQ (reference sequence). The CDR3 covers 15 residues. CDR3 coding DNA: TGTGCCAGCAGCCGTCGGGACAGGGGAAAAAAAGGCTACACCTTC. It encodes CASSRRDRGKKGYTF.

The chain links TRBV3-1 (or the pseudogene TRBV3-2) to TRBJ2-2, with D perhaps matching TRBD1 (6 bases). The CDR3 has 16 residues. In germline, CDR1 is LGHDT, CDR2 YNNKEL (reference sequence). The germline V and J ends were trimmed by 3 bases and 5 bases, with 16 bases remaining between them. Here the CDR3 DNA reads TGTGCCAGCAGCCAGGATCCGGGACACCAAACCGGGGAGCTGTTTTTT. This sequence encodes CASSQDPGHQTGELFF.

V is TRBV6-5 and J is TRBJ1-5; D might be TRBD1 (6 bases). This CDR3 contains 13 residues. The germline gives CDR1 MNHEY, CDR2 SVGAGI. Between the trimmed V and J ends, which lost 6 bases and 3 bases, there was a span of 9 bases. CDR3 coding DNA: TGTGCCAGCAGGGACAGACCCAATCAGCCCCAGCATTTT. This translates into CASRDRPNQPQHF.

The chain joins TRBV6-5 to TRBJ1-2; possible D gene TRBD1, 6 bases. The CDR3 length is 12 residues. The germline CDR1 and CDR2 sequences are MNHEY and SVGAGI. V was pared by 2 bases and J by 7 bases, with 8 bases between. CDR3 nucleotides: TGTGCCAGCAGTTACATCAGGGGTGGCTACACCTTC. As protein: CASSYIRGGYTF.

The chain carries TRBV9 and TRBJ2-1; 10 nucleotides agree with TRBD2. This CDR3 is built from 23 residues. Germline V gives CDR1 SGDLS, CDR2 YYNGEE. V trimming: 4 bases; J trimming: 5 bases; junction bases outside the gene matches: 30. The CDR3 reads CASSFPPTPQSSGGPLLHNEQFF. CDR3 nucleotides: TGTGCCAGCAGCTTCCCCCCCACCCCCCAATCTAGCGGGGGCCCGCTCTTACACAATGAGCAGTTCTTC.

The chain uses TRBV29-1 and TRBJ2-7, with D tentatively TRBD1 (6 bases). This CDR3 region has 11 residues. Looked up from germline, CDR1 is SQVTM and CDR2 is ANQGSEA. Trimming removed 6 bases at V and 6 bases at J, with 12 bases between. CDR3 amino acids: CSVNGGAEQYF. The CDR3 nucleotides are TGCAGCGTCAATGGGGGCGCCGAGCAGTACTTC.

This sequence joins TRBV5-6 and TRBJ2-7; 8 bases match TRBD2. The germline V gene has CDR1 SGHDT and CDR2 YYEEEE. The ends lost 4 bases at V and 7 bases at J; junction bases unmatched: 16. This CDR3 contains 16 residues. CDR3 in amino acids: CASSGLAGIFLREQYF. The DNA for the CDR3 is TGTGCCAGCAGCGGATTAGCGGGGATCTTTCTACGGGAGCAGTACTTC.

Details on this clone: Sequence at one end of the junction differs from germline and may be a read error. This rearrangement joins TRBV5-1 to TRBJ2-1, with D uncertain. There are 13 residues in the CDR3. In germline, CDR1 is SGHRS, CDR2 YFSETQ. The CDR3 region has the DNA TGCACCAGCAGCTTTGGAGAGGACAATGAGCAGTTCTTC. It codes for CTSSFGEDNEQFF.

This clone was observed a few times. V usage is TRBV7-9 and J usage is TRBJ1-3; D not certain. With 1 base removed from V and 1 base from J, the gap between germline ends came to 8 bases. The CDR3 runs to 15 residues. Germline-derived CDR1 and CDR2 are SEHNR and FQNEAQ (reference sequence). The CDR3 sequence: CASSLVRGSGNTIYF. The CDR3 DNA is TGTGCCAGCAGCTTAGTTCGGGGTTCTGGAAACACCATATATTTT.

This clone has just one count. The V call is TRBV6-2 or TRBV6-3, the J call TRBJ1-1; TRBD1 matches 7 bases. The V gene's germline CDR1 is MNHEY and CDR2 SVGEGT. This CDR3 has 15 residues. The trim removed 5 bases at V and 3 bases at J, leaving 9 bases unmatched. The chain's CDR3 is CASSPNYRGDTEAFF. CDR3 sequence (DNA): TGTGCCAGCAGTCCCAATTACAGGGGAGACACTGAAGCTTTCTTT.

This sequence joins TRBV28 and TRBJ1-4; weak D call: TRBD1 (6 bases). Germline lookup yields CDR1 MDHEN and CDR2 SYDVKM. V dropped 5 bases and J dropped 0 bases, with 13 bases sitting between them. The CDR3 spans 16 residues. The CDR3 here is CASSDAGASTNEKLFF. The CDR3 DNA sequence: TGTGCCAGCAGTGATGCAGGGGCCTCAACTAATGAAAAACTGTTTTTT.

The chain couples TRBV29-1 to TRBJ1-5; 7 bases fit TRBD1. Losses at the gene ends were 5 bases for V and 4 bases for J; bases not matched to a gene: 8. The germline CDR1 and CDR2 sequences are SQVTM and ANQGSEA. The CDR3 runs 14 residues. The CDR3 loop reads CSVRQGRSNQPQHF. The DNA for the CDR3 is TGCAGCGTTAGACAGGGTCGGAGTAATCAGCCCCAGCATTTT.

CDR3 nucleotide sequence: TGTGCCAGCAGCTTAACAGCCTCCTACGAGCAGTACTTC. The encoded protein is CASSLTASYEQYF. The chain carries TRBV7-9 and TRBJ2-7; D unresolved. CDR3 length: 13 amino acids. The ends were cut back, 2 bases at V and 0 bases at J, with 5 bases in the middle. Germline-derived CDR1 and CDR2 are SEHNR and FQNEAQ (reference sequence).

The chain is built from TRBV5-1 and TRBJ2-1; TRBD2 agrees at 7 bases. Germline-derived CDR1 and CDR2 are SGHRS and YFSETQ. Trimming took 6 bases from V and 8 from J; bases not matched to a gene: 11. The CDR3 runs to 14 residues. The CDR3 here is CASTRGGLRDEQFF. The CDR3 DNA reads as TGCGCCAGCACAAGGGGAGGGTTGCGAGATGAGCAGTTCTTC.

V is TRBV6-5 and J is TRBJ2-1, with 7 bases fitting TRBD2. The length of the CDR3 is 14 residues. The germline gives CDR1 MNHEY, CDR2 SVGAGI. The ends lost 8 bases at V and 0 bases at J; junction bases unmatched: 4. CDR3 loop: CASRLAGSYNEQFF. DNA for the CDR3: TGTGCCAGCCGACTAGCTGGCTCCTACAATGAGCAGTTCTTC.

The rearrangement joins TRBV7-2 to TRBJ2-7; D might be TRBD2 (6 bases). V was cut by 5 bases and J by 3 bases, with 8 bases left in between. The CDR3 spans 12 residues. CDR1 SGHTA and CDR2 FQGNSA come from the germline V gene. This chain's CDR3 is CASSRDFYEQYF. The DNA for the CDR3 is TGTGCCAGCAGCCGGGACTTCTACGAGCAGTACTTC. The full variable domain, in which reference TRBV7-2 and TRBJ2-7 provide the parts outside the CDR3, is GAGVSQSPSNKVTEKGKDVELRCDPISGHTALYWYRQSLGQGLEFLIYFQGNSAPDKSGLPSDRFSAERTGGSVSTLTIQRTQQEDSAVYLCASSRDFYEQYFGPGTRLTVT.

This clone came up once. The chain recombines TRBV10-3 with TRBJ2-3; the D gene is possibly TRBD2 (6 bases). The ends were cut back, 3 bases at V and 4 bases at J, with 14 bases in the middle. This CDR3 has 15 amino acids. CDR1 ENHRY and CDR2 SYGVKD come from the germline V gene. The CDR3 region has the DNA TGTGCCATCAGTGACGAGGGCGGGGTGCCAGATACGCAGTATTTT. Translating it yields CAISDEGGVPDTQYF.